The 11 T cell receptor beta chains below all came from one sample that was sequenced in a study of vaccination effects on CD4 cells after COVID-19. Their target antigens are unknown. ViraFEST used viral peptide pools to expand antigen-specific CD4+ T cells before sequencing. With approximately 9 days of culture completed, CD4+ T cells were isolated. The vaccine recipients had no prior SARS-CoV-2 infection, with negative nucleocapsid antibodies. Sequenced by immunoSEQ multiplex PCR; TCRdb stores in-frame clones only, minus some. This table holds under 40,000 clones, approximately 73% found once. The starting material was CD4+ T cells from PBMCs cultured with HCoV-OC43 spike peptides, obtained before COVID-19 vaccination. Subset of the sample: HCoV-OC43 spike overlapping peptide pool stimulation. The receptors stem from a human donor who received a COVID-19 vaccine.

The genes are TRBV15 and TRBJ2-2; weak D call: TRBD2 (6 bases). Trimming took off 6 bases at V and 1 base at J, with 15 bases between the two ends. This CDR3 is 16 amino acids long. Germline CDR1 LNHNV, CDR2 YYDKDF (reference sequence). The CDR3 DNA is TGTGCCACCAGGGATCCCTCGCGGGGGAACACCGGGGAGCTGTTTTTT. The encoded protein is CATRDPSRGNTGELFF.

Only a few counts were recorded for this clone. The chain links TRBV7-3 to TRBJ2-2; D unclear. Between the trimmed V and J ends, which lost 2 bases and 3 bases, there was a span of 10 bases. Per the germline V gene, CDR1 is SGHTA and CDR2 is FQGTGA. This CDR3 spans 15 amino acids. Here the CDR3 reads CASSLYGLDTGELFF. The CDR3 region has the DNA TGTGCCAGCAGCTTATACGGGTTGGACACCGGGGAGCTGTTTTTT.

The chain carries TRBV18 and TRBJ1-1; D remains ambiguous. CDR3 length: 16 residues. CDR1 and CDR2 from the germline V gene are KGHSH and LQKENI. V was trimmed by 6 bases and J by 0 bases, leaving 17 bases between them. CDR3 region: CASSPNEASLNTEAFF. As DNA, the CDR3 is TGTGCCAGCTCCCCAAACGAAGCGTCTTTGAACACTGAAGCTTTCTTT.

CDR3 loop: CASTPSGGEKLFF. The CDR3 DNA is TGTGCCAGCACCCCCAGCGGTGGTGAAAAACTGTTTTTT. The gene calls are TRBV9 and TRBJ1-4, with no clear D. Germline CDR1 is SGDLS and CDR2 is YYNGEE. The CDR3 has 13 residues. V lost 6 bases and J 7 bases, leaving 13 bases between the germline ends.

This chain links TRBV27 with TRBJ2-2; D may match TRBD1 or TRBD2 (5 bases each). The CDR3 has 15 residues. Germline values: CDR1 MNHEY, CDR2 SMNVEV (reference sequence). Trimming removed 6 bases from V and 3 bases from J, with 14 bases in between. CDR3 sequence: CASSARGRDTGELFF. The DNA of the CDR3 is TGTGCCAGCAGCGCTCGGGGCAGGGACACCGGGGAGCTGTTTTTT.

The chain uses TRBV5-8 and TRBJ1-3; D ambiguous. CDR3 length: 13 amino acids. Germline-derived CDR1 and CDR2 are SGHTS and YDEGEE. V was shortened by 5 bases and J by 0 bases, with 6 bases between the two germline ends. For the CDR3, the DNA is TGTGCCAGCAGACAGAGCTCTGGAAACACCATATATTTT. The encoded protein is CASRQSSGNTIYF. The whole variable domain, remainder taken from reference TRBV5-8 and TRBJ1-3, is EAGVTQSPTHLIKTRGQQATLRCSPISGHTSVYWYQQALGLGLQFLLWYDEGEERNRGNFPPRFSGRQFPNYSSELNVNALELEDSALYLCASRQSSGNTIYFGEGSWLTVV.

The chain combines TRBV10-3 with TRBJ1-6; D possibly corresponds to TRBD1 (5 bases). The CDR3 spans 13 residues. Trimming took 8 bases from V and 5 from J, leaving 10 bases between them. The germline CDR1 and CDR2 sequences are ENHRY and SYGVKD. The CDR3 nucleotides are TGTGCCATCCGATGGGACCATAATTCACCCCTCCACTTT. It encodes CAIRWDHNSPLHF.

The rearrangement joins TRBV28 to TRBJ2-7, with TRBD2 matching 10 bases. From germline, CDR1 is MDHEN and CDR2 SYDVKM. The CDR3 has 13 residues. The V segment lost 8 bases and the J segment 2 bases; nucleotides outside the gene matches: 3. This CDR3 is CASSLAGAYEQYF. CDR3 nucleotide sequence: TGTGCCAGCTCCCTAGCGGGAGCCTACGAGCAGTACTTC. Complete variable domain (other parts from reference TRBV28 and TRBJ2-7): DVKVTQSSRYLVKRTGEKVFLECVQDMDHENMFWYRQDPGLGLRLIYFSYDVKMKEKGDIPEGYSVSREKKERFSLILESASTNQTSMYLCASSLAGAYEQYFGPGTRLTVT.

This chain joins TRBV7-9 and TRBJ2-7, with 10 bases lining up with TRBD1. The length of the CDR3 is 15 residues. V was clipped by 8 bases and J by 5 bases; unmatched bases: 12. Per germline, CDR1 SEHNR and CDR2 FQNEAQ (reference sequence). The CDR3 loop is CASSREGQGLHEQYF. CDR3 nucleotides: TGTGCCAGCTCGAGGGAGGGACAGGGGCTGCACGAGCAGTACTTC.

The V and J genes are TRBV3-1 (or the pseudogene TRBV3-2) and TRBJ1-2; D is ambiguous. The germline gives CDR1 LGHDT, CDR2 YNNKEL (reference sequence). V gave up 0 bases and J gave up 7 bases, with 9 bases separating them. The CDR3 sequence is 13 residues long. CDR3 in DNA: TGTGCCAGCAGCCAAGAAAGGATGGGTGGCTACACCTTC. Translated, it gives CASSQERMGGYTF.

In this sample, this clone turned up once. The gene calls are TRBV12-5 and TRBJ2-7; D is unresolved. Trimming removed 4 bases from V and 1 base from J, with 17 bases in between. Per the germline V gene, CDR1 is LGHNT and CDR2 is FRNRAP. This CDR3 is 16 amino acids long. CDR3 sequence: CASGSLTARPSYEQYF. The DNA of the CDR3 is TGTGCTAGTGGTTCCCTCACGGCGAGGCCATCCTACGAGCAGTACTTC.